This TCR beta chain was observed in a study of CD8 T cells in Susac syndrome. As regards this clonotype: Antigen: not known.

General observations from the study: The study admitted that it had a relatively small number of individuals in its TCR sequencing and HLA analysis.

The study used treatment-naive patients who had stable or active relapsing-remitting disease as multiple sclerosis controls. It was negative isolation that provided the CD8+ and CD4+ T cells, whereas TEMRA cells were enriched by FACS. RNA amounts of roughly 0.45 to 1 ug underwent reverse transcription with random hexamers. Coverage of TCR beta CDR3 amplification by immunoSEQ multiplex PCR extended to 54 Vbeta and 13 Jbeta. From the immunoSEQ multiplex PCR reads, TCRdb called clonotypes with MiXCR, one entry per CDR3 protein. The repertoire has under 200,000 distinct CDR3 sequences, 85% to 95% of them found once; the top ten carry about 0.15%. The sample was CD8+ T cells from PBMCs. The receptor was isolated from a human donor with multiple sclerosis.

The chain's CDR3 is CSVDRGGAGDNNEQFF. CDR3 nucleotides: TGCAGCGTTGACCGCGGTGGAGCGGGAGACAACAATGAGCAGTTCTTC. The chain has TRBV29-1 and TRBJ2-1; 8 bases line up with TRBD2. V was clipped by 3 bases and J by 5 bases; unmatched bases: 12. CDR1 is SQVTM and CDR2 is ANQGSEA in the germline V gene. The CDR3 has 16 amino acids.